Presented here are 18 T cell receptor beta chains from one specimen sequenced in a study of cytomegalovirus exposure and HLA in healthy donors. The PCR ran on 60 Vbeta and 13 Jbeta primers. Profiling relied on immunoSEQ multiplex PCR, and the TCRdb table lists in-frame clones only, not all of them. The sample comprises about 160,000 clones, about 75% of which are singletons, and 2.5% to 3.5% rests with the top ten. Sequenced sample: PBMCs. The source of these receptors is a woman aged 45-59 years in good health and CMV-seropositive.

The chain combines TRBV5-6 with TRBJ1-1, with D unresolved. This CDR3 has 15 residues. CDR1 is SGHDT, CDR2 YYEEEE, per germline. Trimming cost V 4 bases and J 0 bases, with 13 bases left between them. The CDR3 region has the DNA TGTGCCAGCAGCCTGGGTGCAGTCATGAACACTGAAGCTTTCTTT. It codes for CASSLGAVMNTEAFF.

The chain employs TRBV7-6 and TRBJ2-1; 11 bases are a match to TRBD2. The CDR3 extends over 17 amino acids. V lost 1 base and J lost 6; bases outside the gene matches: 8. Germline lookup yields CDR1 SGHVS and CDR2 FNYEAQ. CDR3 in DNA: TGTGCCAGCAGCTTAGGTTCTAGCGGGGGGCCCGGCAATGAGCAGTTCTTC. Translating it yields CASSLGSSGGPGNEQFF.

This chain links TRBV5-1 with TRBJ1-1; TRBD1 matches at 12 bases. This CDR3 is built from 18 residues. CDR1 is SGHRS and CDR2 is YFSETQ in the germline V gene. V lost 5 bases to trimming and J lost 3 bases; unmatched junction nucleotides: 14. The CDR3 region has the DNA TGCGCCAGCAGTTACTCGACCGGGACAGGGGGCTTGGACACTGAAGCTTTCTTT. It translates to CASSYSTGTGGLDTEAFF. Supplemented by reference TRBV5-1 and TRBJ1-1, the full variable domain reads KAGVTQTPRYLIKTRGQQVTLSCSPISGHRSVSWYQQTPGQGLQFLFEYFSETQRNKGNFPGRFSGRQFSNSRSEMNVSTLELGDSALYLCASSYSTGTGGLDTEAFFGQGTRLTVV.

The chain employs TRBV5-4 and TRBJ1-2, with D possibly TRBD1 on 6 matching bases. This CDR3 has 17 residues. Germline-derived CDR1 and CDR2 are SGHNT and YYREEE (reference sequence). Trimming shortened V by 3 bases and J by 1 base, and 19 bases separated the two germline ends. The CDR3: CASSSDGIKGDNYGYTF. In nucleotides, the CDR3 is TGTGCCAGCAGCTCGGACGGGATCAAGGGGGATAACTATGGCTACACCTTC.

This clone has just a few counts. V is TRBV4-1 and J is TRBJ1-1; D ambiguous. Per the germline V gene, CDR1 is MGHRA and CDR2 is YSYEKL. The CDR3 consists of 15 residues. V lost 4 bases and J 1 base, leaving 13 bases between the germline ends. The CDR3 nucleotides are TGCGCCAGCAGCCCCGGGAAGGGAGCGAACACTGAAGCTTTCTTT. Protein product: CASSPGKGANTEAFF.

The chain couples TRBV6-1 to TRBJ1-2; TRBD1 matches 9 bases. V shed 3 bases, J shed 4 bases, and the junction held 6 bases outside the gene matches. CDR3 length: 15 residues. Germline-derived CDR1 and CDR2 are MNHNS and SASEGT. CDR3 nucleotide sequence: TGTGCCAGCAGTGAGGACAGGGGAAAACTCTATGGCTACACCTTC. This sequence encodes CASSEDRGKLYGYTF.

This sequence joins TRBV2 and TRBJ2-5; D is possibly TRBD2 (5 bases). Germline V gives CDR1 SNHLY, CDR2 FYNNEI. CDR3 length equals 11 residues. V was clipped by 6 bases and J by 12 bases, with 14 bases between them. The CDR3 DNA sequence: TGTGCCAGCAGGCGACTAAGAGAGGAGTACTTC. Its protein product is CASRRLREEYF.

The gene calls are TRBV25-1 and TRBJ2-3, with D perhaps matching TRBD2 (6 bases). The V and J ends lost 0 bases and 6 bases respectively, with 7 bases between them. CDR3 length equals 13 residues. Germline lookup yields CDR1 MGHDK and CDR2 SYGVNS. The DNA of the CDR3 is TGTGCCAGCAGTGAATATGGGGGGGATACGCAGTATTTT. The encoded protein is CASSEYGGDTQYF.

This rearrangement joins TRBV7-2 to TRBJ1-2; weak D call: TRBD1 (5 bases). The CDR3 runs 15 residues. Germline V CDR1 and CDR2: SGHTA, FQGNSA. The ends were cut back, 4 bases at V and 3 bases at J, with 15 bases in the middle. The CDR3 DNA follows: TGTGCCAGCAGCTGGGGGGGGGAGACGGACTATGGCTACACCTTC. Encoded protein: CASSWGGETDYGYTF.

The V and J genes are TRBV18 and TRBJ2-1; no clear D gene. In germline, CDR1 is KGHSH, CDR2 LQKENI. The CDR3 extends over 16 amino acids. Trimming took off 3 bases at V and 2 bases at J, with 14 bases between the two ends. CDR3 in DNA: TGTGCCAGCTCACCGGTGCTGCCTCGGGCCTACAATGAGCAGTTCTTC. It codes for CASSPVLPRAYNEQFF. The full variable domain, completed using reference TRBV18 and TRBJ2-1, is NAGVMQNPRHLVRRRGQEARLRCSPMKGHSHVYWYRQLPEEGLKFMVYLQKENIIDESGMPKERFSAEFPKEGPSILRIQQVVRGDSAAYFCASSPVLPRAYNEQFFGPGTRLTVL.

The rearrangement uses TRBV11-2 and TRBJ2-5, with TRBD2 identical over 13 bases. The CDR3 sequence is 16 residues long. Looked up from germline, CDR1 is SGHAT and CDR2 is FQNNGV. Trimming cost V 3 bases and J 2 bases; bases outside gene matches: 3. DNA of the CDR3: TGTGCCAGCAGCTTTACGGGACTAGCGGGGCAAGAGACCCAGTACTTC. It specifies CASSFTGLAGQETQYF.

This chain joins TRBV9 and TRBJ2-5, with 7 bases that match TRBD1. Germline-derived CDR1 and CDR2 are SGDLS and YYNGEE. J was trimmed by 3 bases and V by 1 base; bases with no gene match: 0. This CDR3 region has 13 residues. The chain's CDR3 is CASSVQGEETQYF. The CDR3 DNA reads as TGTGCCAGCAGCGTACAGGGGGAAGAGACCCAGTACTTC.

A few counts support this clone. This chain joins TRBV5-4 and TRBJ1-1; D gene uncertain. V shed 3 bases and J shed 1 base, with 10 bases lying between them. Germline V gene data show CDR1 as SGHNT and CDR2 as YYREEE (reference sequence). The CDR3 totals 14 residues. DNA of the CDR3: TGTGCCAGCAGCTCGGGGAGAGAGAACACTGAAGCTTTCTTT. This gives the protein CASSSGRENTEAFF. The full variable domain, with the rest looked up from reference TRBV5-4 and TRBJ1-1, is ETGVTQSPTHLIKTRGQQVTLRCSSQSGHNTVSWYQQALGQGPQFIFQYYREEENGRGNFPPRFSGLQFPNYSSELNVNALELDDSALYLCASSSGRENTEAFFGQGTRLTVV.

Here the CDR3 reads CASSLVTGNTEAFF. CDR3 bases: TGTGCCAGCAGCTTAGTTACAGGGAACACTGAAGCTTTCTTT. This chain links TRBV7-8 with TRBJ1-1; D is possibly TRBD1 (5 bases). V was cut by 1 base and J by 1 base, with 7 bases left in between. Germline V gene sequence: CDR1 SGHVS, CDR2 FQNEAQ. The CDR3 totals 14 residues.

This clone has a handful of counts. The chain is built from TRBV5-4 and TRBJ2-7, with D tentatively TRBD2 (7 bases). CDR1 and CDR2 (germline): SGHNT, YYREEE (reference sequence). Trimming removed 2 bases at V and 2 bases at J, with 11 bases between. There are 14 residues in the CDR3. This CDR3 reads CASSFRGAAYEQYF. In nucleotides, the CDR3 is TGTGCCAGCAGCTTTCGGGGGGCCGCCTACGAGCAGTACTTC.

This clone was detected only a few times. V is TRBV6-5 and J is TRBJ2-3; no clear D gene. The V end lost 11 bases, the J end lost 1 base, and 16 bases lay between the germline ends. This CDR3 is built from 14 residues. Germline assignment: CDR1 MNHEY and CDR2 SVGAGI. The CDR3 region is CAVREESGTDTQYF. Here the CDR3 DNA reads TGTGCCGTACGTGAGGAGAGTGGCACAGATACGCAGTATTTT.

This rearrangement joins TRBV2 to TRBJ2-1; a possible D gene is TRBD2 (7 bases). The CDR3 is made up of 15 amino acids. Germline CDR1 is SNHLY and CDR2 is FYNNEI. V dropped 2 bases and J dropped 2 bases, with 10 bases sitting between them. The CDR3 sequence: CASSERGGPYNEQFF. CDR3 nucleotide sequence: TGTGCCAGCAGTGAAAGGGGGGGACCCTACAATGAGCAGTTCTTC.

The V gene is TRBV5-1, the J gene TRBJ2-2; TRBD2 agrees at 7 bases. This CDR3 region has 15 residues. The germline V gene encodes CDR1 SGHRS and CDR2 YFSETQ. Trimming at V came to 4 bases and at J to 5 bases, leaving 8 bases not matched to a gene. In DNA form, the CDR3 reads TGCGCCAGCAGCCTTGCGGGGGTGCGGACCGGGGAGCTGTTTTTT. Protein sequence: CASSLAGVRTGELFF.